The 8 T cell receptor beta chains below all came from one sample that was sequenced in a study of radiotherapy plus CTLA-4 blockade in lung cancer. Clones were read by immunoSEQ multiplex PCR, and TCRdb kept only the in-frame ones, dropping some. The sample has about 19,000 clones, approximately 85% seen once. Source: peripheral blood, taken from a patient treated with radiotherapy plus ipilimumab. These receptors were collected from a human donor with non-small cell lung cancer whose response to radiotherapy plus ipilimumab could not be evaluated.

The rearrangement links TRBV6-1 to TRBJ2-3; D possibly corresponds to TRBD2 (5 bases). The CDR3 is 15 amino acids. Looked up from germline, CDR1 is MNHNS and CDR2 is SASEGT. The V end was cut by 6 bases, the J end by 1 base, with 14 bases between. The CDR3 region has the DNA TGTGCCAGCAGACTGGACTCCCGGGGCACAGATACGCAGTATTTT. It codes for CASRLDSRGTDTQYF.

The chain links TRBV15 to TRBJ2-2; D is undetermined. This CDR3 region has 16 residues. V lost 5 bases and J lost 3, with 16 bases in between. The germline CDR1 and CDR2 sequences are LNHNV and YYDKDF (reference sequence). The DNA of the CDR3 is TGTGCCACCAGCGCGAGACTCGGAGAATACACCGGGGAGCTGTTTTTT. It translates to CATSARLGEYTGELFF.

The CDR3 is CASSIAGTNTGELFF. The CDR3 DNA reads TGTGCCAGTAGTATCGCGGGGACGAACACCGGGGAGCTGTTTTTT. The V call is TRBV19, the J call TRBJ2-2, with a weak D call TRBD2 (6 bases). The germline V gene encodes CDR1 LNHDA and CDR2 SQIVND (reference sequence). Trimming shortened V by 3 bases and J by 0 bases, and 8 bases separated the two germline ends. This CDR3 region has 15 residues.

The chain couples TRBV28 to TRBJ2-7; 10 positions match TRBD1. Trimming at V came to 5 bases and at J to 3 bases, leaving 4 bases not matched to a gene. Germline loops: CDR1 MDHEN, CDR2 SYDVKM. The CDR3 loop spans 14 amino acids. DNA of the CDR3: TGTGCCAGCAGTCTGACAGGGGGCCTCTACGAGCAGTACTTC. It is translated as CASSLTGGLYEQYF.

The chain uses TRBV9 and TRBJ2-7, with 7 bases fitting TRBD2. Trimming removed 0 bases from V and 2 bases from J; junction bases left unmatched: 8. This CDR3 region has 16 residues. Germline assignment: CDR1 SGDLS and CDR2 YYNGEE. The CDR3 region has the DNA TGTGCCAGCAGCGTAGGACCGACTAGCTCAACCTACGAGCAGTACTTC. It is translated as CASSVGPTSSTYEQYF.

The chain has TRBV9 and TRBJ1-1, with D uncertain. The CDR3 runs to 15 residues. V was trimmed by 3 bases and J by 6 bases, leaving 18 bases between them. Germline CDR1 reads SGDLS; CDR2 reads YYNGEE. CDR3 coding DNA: TGTGCCAGCAGCGGCCCGACGGGGAGGTCTTCTGAAGCTTTCTTT. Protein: CASSGPTGRSSEAFF.

The CDR3 sequence is CASTIRGQGFLGPGETQYF. CDR3 in DNA: TGTGCCAGCACCATTCGAGGACAGGGTTTTTTAGGGCCGGGGGAGACCCAGTACTTC. The J gene is TRBJ2-5, the V gene TRBV7-9, with 8 bases matching TRBD1. The V gene end was trimmed by 7 bases and the J gene end by 5 bases; junction bases not matched to a gene: 24. Germline CDR1 is SEHNR and CDR2 is FQNEAQ (reference sequence). There are 19 residues in the CDR3.

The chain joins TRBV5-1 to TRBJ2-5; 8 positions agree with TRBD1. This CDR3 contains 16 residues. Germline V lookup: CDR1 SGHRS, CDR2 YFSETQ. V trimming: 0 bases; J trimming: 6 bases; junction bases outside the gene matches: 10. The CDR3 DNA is TGCGCCAGCAGCTTGGGGAGCAGGGGGCGTTTTCAGACCCAGTACTTC. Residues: CASSLGSRGRFQTQYF.